This record covers a single T cell receptor beta chain. This clonotype was observed a few times. The target of this receptor is not known. No base quality information exists; no much larger clone differs at one position. These data belong to a study of T-cell memory formation after mild COVID-19 (dated by TCRdb to the early 2020s). Regarding the complete study: TCR sequence clusters from the two donors were found to be largely donor specific. The cohort comprised two young, previously healthy adult volunteers, one female and one male. In two donors, T-cell clones that expanded and contracted after mild COVID-19 were tracked by sequencing TCRalpha and TCRbeta repertoires over time. The research as a whole found: Balanced CD4/CD8 phenotypes were observed for clones contracting from day 15 to 85, whereas a bias towards CD4+ was observed for a second wave of clones expanding from day 15 to 37. Contracting CD4+ clones were located mainly in the CM and EM memory subsets, whereas CD8+ clones were found to be enriched in EMRA. Only two mild cases were covered by the study, and larger cohorts that include severe cases with pre-infection samples were considered necessary. Some responding clones were found in pre-infection memory, which suggests that pre-existing cross-reactive memory T cells took part in the SARS-CoV-2 response. SARS-CoV-2 specificity was not confirmed for the second-wave clones peaking on day 37.

The junction shows trimming of 2 bases on V and 4 bases on J, and the gene matches do not reach 6 bases of it. The germline V gene supplies CDR1 MNHEY and CDR2 SVGAGI. The CDR3 goes from the cysteine to the phenylalanine over 17 residues. CDR3 DNA only is kept here, 51 bases in frame from base 1. The data were produced on an Illumina NovaSeq 6000. TCRalpha and TCRbeta cDNA libraries were constructed by 5'RACE with constant-segment primers, with sample barcodes and unique molecular identifiers being introduced. Trizol reagent was used to extract RNA from every sample. Libraries were amplified in two PCR steps, with a second sample barcode and Illumina TruSeq adapters added in the second step. Sequencing of libraries was performed on an Illumina NovaSeq with 2 x 150 bp paired-end reads. The original pipeline was this. The reads were demultiplexed and collapsed into UMI-guided consensus sequences using migec v1.2.7. With mixcr v2.1.11, UMI consensuses were aligned to TRA and TRB V and J templates and assembled into clonotypes. Clonotypes were classified as expanded or contracted when called significant by both edgeR and NoisET, with noise models trained on biological replicates. For edgeR calls, the cutoffs were a false discovery rate-adjusted p below 0.01 and a log2 fold-change threshold of 1. As an exploratory analysis of dynamics, max-normalized trajectories of the 1000 most abundant clonotypes were examined with PCA combined with hierarchical clustering. The CD4 or CD8 phenotype of responding clones was assigned using the separately sequenced CD4+ and CD8+ repertoires. TCRdb redid the processing of the public reads, applying fastp at Q25 and MiXCR, and retained in-frame beta chains. Every distinct CDR3 protein forms one entry, paired with its most common genes and DNA. None of the V and J calls come from the authors' own analysis; TCRdb made them. This sample gives about 450,000 distinct CDR3 sequences in total; roughly a quarter of them show up just once. Roughly 13% of the sample is held by the ten biggest clonotypes.

Ficoll-Paque density gradient centrifugation was used to isolate PBMCs. The chain was built from TRBV6-5 and TRBJ2-6; 9 nucleotides in the junction match TRBD1. Sequenced: PBMCs or a T cell subset sorted from them (not recorded which). The receptor was isolated from an adult woman who had mild COVID-19 (a few samples of this study predate the infection). The sample titles of this study are shuffled in the database, so cell type and time point are left out; the donor was told from shared clones. The CDR3 amino acid sequence is: CASSYLGQGKGANVLTF. The DNA sequence is TGTGCCAGCAGTTACCTAGGACAGGGGAAAGGGGCCAACGTCCTGACTTTC.